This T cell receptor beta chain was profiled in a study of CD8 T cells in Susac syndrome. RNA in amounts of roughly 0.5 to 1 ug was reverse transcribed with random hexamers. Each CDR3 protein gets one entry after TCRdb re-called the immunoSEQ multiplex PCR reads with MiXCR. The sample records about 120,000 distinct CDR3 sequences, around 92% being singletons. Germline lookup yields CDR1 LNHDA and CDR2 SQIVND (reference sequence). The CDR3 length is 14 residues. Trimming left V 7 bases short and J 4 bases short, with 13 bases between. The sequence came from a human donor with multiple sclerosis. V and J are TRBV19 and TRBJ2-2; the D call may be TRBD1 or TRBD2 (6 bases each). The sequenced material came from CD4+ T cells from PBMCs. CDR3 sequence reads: CASKEQGGTGELFF. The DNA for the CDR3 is TGTGCCAGTAAAGAACAGGGAGGCACCGGGGAGCTGTTTTTT.